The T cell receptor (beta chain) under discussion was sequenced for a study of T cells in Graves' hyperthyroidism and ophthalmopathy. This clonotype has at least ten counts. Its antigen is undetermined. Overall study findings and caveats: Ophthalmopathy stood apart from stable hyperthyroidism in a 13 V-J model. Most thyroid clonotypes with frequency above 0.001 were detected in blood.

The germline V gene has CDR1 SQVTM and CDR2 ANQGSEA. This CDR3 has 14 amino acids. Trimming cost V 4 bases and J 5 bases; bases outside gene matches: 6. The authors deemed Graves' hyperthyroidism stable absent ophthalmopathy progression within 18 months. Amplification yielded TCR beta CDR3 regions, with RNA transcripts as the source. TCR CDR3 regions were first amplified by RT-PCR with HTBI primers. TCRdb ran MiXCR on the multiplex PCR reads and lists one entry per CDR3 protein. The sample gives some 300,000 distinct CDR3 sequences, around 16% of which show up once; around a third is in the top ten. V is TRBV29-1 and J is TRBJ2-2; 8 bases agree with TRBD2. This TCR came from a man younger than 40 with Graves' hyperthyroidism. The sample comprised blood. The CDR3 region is CSVGRGAGTGELFF. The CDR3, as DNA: TGCAGCGTTGGGCGGGGGGCAGGGACCGGGGAGCTGTTTTTT.